Here is one T cell receptor (beta chain) with its context. The data belong to a study of blood T cell repertoires in COVID-19. The CDR3 extends over 13 amino acids. The germline V and J ends were trimmed by 6 bases and 5 bases, with 13 bases remaining between them. From germline, CDR1 is PRHDT and CDR2 FYEKMQ (reference sequence). Some clones are missing from TCRdb's copy, which holds only in-frame ones; the method was immunoSEQ multiplex PCR. The sample consists of fewer than 500,000 clones, about 89% of them appearing once. The sample was peripheral blood. The sequence came from a woman aged 30 to 39 with acute or convalescent COVID-19. The V call is TRBV13, the J call TRBJ2-5; D perhaps matches TRBD2 (5 bases). For the CDR3, the DNA is TGTGCCAGCAGATTGACGGGGTATGAGACCCAGTACTTC. Its protein is CASRLTGYETQYF.